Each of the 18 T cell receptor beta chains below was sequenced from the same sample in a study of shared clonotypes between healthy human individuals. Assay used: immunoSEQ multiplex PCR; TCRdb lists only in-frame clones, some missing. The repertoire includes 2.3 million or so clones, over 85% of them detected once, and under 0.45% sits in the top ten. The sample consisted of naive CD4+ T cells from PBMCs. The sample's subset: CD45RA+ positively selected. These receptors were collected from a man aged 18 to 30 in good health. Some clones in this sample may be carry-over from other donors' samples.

The CDR3 DNA sequence: TGTGCCAGCAGTGCCGAATCACCGGGGGCGAGTCGCTACACCTTC. It codes for CASSAESPGASRYTF. The chain is built from TRBV2 and TRBJ1-2; TRBD1 might be the D (6 bases). From germline, CDR1 is SNHLY and CDR2 FYNNEI. V lost 4 bases and J 9 bases, leaving 21 bases between the germline ends. The CDR3 sequence is 15 residues long. Variable domain in full (rest from reference TRBV2 and TRBJ1-2): EPEVTQTPSHQVTQMGQEVILRCVPISNHLYFYWYRQILGQKVEFLVSFYNNEISEKSEIFDDQFSVERPDGSNFTLKIRSTKLEDSAMYFCASSAESPGASRYTFGSGTRLTVV.

CDR3 bases: TGCAGCGTTGAGCAGGGTGCCCCACAAGAGACCCAGTACTTC. Amino acids: CSVEQGAPQETQYF. This chain links TRBV29-1 with TRBJ2-5; a weak D match, TRBD1 (5 bases). The CDR3 runs 14 residues. Germline assignment: CDR1 SQVTM and CDR2 ANQGSEA. V was trimmed by 3 bases and J by 2 bases, leaving 13 bases between them.

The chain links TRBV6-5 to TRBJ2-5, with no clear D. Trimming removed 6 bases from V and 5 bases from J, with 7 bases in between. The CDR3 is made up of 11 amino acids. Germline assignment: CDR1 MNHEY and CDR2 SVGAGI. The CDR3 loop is CASRTAETQYF. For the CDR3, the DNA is TGTGCCAGCAGAACGGCGGAGACCCAGTACTTC.

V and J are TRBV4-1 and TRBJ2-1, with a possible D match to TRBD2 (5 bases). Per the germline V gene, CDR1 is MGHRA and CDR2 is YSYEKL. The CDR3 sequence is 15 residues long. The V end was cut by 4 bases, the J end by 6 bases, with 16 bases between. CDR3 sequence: CASSPLGESRNEQFF. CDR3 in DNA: TGCGCCAGCAGCCCCCTTGGGGAGAGTCGCAATGAGCAGTTCTTC.

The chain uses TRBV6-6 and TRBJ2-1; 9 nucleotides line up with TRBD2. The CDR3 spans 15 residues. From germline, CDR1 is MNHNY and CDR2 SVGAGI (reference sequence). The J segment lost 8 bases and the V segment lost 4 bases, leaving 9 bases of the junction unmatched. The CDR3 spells CASSSPPGGRDEQFF. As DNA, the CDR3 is TGTGCCAGCAGTTCCCCCCCGGGCGGGAGGGATGAGCAGTTCTTC.

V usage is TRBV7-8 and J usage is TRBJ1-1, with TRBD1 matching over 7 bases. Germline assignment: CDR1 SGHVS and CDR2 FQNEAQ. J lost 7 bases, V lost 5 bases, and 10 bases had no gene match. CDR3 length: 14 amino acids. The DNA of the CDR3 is TGTGCCAGCAGCGACCGGACAGGACTAGTTGAAGCTTTCTTT. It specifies CASSDRTGLVEAFF.

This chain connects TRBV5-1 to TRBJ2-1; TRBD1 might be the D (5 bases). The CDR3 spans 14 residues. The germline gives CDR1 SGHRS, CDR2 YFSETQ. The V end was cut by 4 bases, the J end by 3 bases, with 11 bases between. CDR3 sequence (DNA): TGCGCCAGCAGCCTTAAGGGGCTCTACAATGAGCAGTTCTTC. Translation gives CASSLKGLYNEQFF.

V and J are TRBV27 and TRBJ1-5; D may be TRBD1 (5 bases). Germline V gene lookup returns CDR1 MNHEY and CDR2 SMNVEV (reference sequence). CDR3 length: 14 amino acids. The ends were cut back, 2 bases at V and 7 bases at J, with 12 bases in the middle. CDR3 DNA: TGTGCCAGCAGTTTAAATGGGGGAGGGCAGCCCCAGCATTTT. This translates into CASSLNGGGQPQHF.

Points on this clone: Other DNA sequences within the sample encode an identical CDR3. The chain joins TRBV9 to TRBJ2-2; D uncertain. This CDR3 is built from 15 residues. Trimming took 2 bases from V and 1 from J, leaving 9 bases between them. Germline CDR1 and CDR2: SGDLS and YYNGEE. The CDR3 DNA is TGTGCCAGCAGCGTCAACACGGGGAACACCGGGGAGCTGTTTTTT. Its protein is CASSVNTGNTGELFF.

DNA for the CDR3: TGTGCCAGCAGCTTAGCGATCGGAACAGCTGAAGCTTTCTTT. Protein sequence: CASSLAIGTAEAFF. V is TRBV7-8 and J is TRBJ1-1, with D unclear. The V gene's germline CDR1 is SGHVS and CDR2 FQNEAQ. The CDR3 totals 14 residues. Between the trimmed V and J ends, which lost 0 bases and 6 bases, there was a span of 11 bases.

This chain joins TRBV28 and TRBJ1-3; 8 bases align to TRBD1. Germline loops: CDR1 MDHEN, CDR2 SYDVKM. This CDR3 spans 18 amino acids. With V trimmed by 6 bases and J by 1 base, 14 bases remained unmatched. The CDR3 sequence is CASSPLWTGIRSGNTIYF. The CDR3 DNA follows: TGTGCCAGCAGCCCCTTATGGACAGGGATAAGGTCTGGAAACACCATATATTTT.

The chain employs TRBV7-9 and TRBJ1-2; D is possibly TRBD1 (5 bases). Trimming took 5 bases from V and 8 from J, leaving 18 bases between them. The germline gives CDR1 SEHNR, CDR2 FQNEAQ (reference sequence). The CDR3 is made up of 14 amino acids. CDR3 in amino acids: CASSPGGTQRGYTF. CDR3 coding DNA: TGTGCCAGCAGCCCCGGGGGGACCCAGAGGGGCTACACCTTC. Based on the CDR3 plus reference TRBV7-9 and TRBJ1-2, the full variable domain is DTGVSQNPRHKITKRGQNVTFRCDPISEHNRLYWYRQTLGQGPEFLTYFQNEAQLEKSRLLSDRFSAERPKGSFSTLEIQRTEQGDSAMYLCASSPGGTQRGYTFGSGTRLTVV.

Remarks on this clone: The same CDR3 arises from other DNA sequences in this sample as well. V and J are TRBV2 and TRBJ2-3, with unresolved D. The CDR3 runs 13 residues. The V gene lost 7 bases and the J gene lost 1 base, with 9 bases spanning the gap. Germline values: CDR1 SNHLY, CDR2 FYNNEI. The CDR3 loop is CASTGRRTDTQYF. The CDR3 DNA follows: TGTGCCAGCACGGGCCGACGCACAGATACGCAGTATTTT.

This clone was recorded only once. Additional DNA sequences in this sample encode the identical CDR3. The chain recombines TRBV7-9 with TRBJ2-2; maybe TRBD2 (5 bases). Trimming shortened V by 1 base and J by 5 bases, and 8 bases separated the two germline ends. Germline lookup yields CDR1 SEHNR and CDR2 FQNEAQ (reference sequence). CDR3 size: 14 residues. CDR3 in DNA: TGTGCCAGCAGCTTAGTTGGAGGAACCGGGGAGCTGTTTTTT. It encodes CASSLVGGTGELFF.

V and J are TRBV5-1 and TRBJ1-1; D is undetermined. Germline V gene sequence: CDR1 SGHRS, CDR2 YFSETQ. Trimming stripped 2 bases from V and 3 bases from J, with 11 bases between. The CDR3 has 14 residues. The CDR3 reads CASSFGGPDTEAFF. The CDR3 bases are TGCGCCAGCAGCTTCGGAGGCCCGGACACTGAAGCTTTCTTT.

CDR3 sequence (DNA): TGTGCCAGCAGCAAACCAGACAGGGATATCGATGAGCAGTTCTTC. Protein sequence: CASSKPDRDIDEQFF. This chain connects TRBV21-1 to TRBJ2-1; the table gives TRBD1 as D, unverified against the DNA. TRBV21-1 is classified as a pseudogene. The length of the CDR3 is 15 residues.

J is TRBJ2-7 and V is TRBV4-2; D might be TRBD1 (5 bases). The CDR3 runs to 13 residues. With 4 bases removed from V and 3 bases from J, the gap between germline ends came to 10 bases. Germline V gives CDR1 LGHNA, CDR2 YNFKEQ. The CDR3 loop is CASSPRQGYEQYF. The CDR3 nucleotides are TGTGCCAGCAGCCCACGCCAGGGCTACGAGCAGTACTTC.

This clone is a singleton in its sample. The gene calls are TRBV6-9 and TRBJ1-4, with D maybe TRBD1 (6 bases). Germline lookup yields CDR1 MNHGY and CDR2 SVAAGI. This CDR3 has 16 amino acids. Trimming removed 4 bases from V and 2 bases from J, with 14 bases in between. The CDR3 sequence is CASSSTNRATNEKLFF. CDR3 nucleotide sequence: TGTGCCAGCAGTTCCACAAACAGGGCTACTAATGAAAAACTGTTTTTT.